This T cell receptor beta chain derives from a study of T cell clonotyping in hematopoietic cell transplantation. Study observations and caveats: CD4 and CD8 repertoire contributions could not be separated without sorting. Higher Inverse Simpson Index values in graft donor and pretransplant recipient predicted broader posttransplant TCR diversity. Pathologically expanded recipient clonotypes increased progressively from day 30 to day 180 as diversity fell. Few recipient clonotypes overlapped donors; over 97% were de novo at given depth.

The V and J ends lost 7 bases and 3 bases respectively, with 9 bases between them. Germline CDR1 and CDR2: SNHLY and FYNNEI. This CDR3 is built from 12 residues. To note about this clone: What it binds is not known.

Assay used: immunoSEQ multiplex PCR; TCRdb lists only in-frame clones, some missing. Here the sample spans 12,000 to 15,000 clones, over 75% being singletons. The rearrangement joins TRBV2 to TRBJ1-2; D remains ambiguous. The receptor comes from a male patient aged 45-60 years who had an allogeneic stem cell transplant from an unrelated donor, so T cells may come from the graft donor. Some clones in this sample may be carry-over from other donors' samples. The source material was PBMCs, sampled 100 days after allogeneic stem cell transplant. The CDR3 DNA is TGTGCCAGCATGAACCGGGACTATGGCTACACCTTC. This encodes CASMNRDYGYTF.